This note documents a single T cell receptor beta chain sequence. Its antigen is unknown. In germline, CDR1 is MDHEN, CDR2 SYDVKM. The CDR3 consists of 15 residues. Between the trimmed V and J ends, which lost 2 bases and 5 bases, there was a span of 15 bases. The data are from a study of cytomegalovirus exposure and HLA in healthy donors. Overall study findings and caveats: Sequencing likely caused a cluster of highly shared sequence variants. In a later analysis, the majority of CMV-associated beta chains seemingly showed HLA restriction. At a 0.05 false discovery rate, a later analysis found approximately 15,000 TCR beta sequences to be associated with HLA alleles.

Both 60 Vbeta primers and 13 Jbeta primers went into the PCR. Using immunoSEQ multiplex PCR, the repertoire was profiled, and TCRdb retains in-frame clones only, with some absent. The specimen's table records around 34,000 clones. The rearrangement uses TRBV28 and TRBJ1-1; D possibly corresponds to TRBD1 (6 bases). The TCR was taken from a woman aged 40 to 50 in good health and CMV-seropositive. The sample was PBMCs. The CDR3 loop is CASSLVLGAGTEAFF. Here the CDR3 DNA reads TGTGCCAGCAGTTTAGTATTGGGGGCTGGGACTGAAGCTTTCTTT.